This paragraph reports one TCR beta chain. Read coverage stops 3 residues before the CDR3 terminus; the germline J gene supplies the remainder. The V gene lost 6 bases and the J gene lost 0 bases, with 20 bases spanning the gap. This CDR3 spans 17 amino acids. Germline lookup yields CDR1 LGHNT and CDR2 FRNRAP. The sample originates from a study of Tregs in tolerant kidney transplant recipients. The nonmyeloablative bone marrow transplants came from related graft donors, with transient mixed chimerism. Assay: immunoSEQ multiplex PCR; the TCRdb copy retains only in-frame clones and omits some. In total, the table holds 10,000 or so clones.

This receptor was taken from a human patient who received a combined kidney and bone marrow transplant. Part of the T cells may come from the graft donor. Material: CD8+ T cells from blood (PBMCs), obtained 24 months after the transplant. The rearrangement links TRBV12-5 to TRBJ1-1, with a weak D call TRBD1 (6 bases). The CDR3 is CASGYTPHREVNTEAFF. CDR3 DNA (partial): TGTGCTAGTGGCTACACCCCACACAGGGAAGTGAACACTGAA.